The clone carrying this TCR beta chain has only a few counts. The source of the sample is a study of T cell repertoires in cytomegalovirus infection. Looking at the study overall: Public TCR beta signatures marked donors with CMV infection and the matching HLA.

TCRdb reanalysed the reads using MiXCR and keeps one entry per CDR3 protein. In the table there are approximately 170,000 distinct CDR3 sequences, under 20% of which are singletons. Germline V CDR1 and CDR2: MDHEN, SYDVKM. V shed 4 bases, J shed 7 bases, and the junction held 11 bases outside the gene matches. This CDR3 has 17 residues. The sample comprised CD8+ T cells from PBMCs. J is TRBJ2-2 and V is TRBV28; 11 positions agree with TRBD2. This clonotype originated in a human donor in good health (CMV status not recorded). Some clones in this sample may be carry-over from other donors' samples. The CDR3 DNA is TGTGCCAGCAGTTGGGCAACTAGCGGGAGAGTCGGCGGGGAGCTGTTTTTT. Amino acid sequence: CASSWATSGRVGGELFF.